The 25 T cell receptor beta chains below were found in one sample sequenced in a study of CD8+ T cells in alopecia areata. cDNA prepared by RNA extraction and subsequent reverse transcription served as the template for sequencing. Profiled with immunoSEQ multiplex PCR; TCRdb holds only in-frame clones, not every one. The table records about 94,000 clones, more than 65% of them present only once. As to treatment: oral pan-JAK inhibitor, 5-10 mg twice daily. This specimen was CD8+ T cells sorted from blood, taken around week 46, from a patient treated with tofacitinib. These receptors came from a human donor with alopecia areata.

The rearrangement links TRBV7-2 to TRBJ2-1; the D gene is possibly TRBD2 (5 bases). V was cut by 2 bases and J by 0 bases, with 8 bases left in between. CDR1 is SGHTA and CDR2 is FQGNSA in the germline V gene. The CDR3 is made up of 15 amino acids. The CDR3 sequence: CASSLLEASYNEQFF. CDR3 in DNA: TGTGCCAGCAGCTTATTGGAGGCCTCCTACAATGAGCAGTTCTTC.

The chain carries TRBV5-1 and TRBJ2-2; 9 nucleotides match TRBD1. Germline-derived CDR1 and CDR2 are SGHRS and YFSETQ. The V gene end was trimmed by 4 bases and the J gene end by 4 bases; junction bases not matched to a gene: 5. CDR3 length: 15 amino acids. CDR3 region: CASSPDRGFTGELFF. In nucleotides, the CDR3 is TGCGCCAGCAGCCCGGACAGGGGATTCACCGGGGAGCTGTTTTTT.

This clone was found a few times. The chain couples TRBV2 to TRBJ2-7, with 7 bases that match TRBD1. This CDR3 is 11 amino acids long. V lost 9 bases to trimming and J lost 6 bases; unmatched junction nucleotides: 5. Germline V gene data show CDR1 as SNHLY and CDR2 as FYNNEI. CDR3 sequence: CASLGQLEQYF. CDR3 nucleotides: TGTGCCAGTCTGGGACAGCTCGAGCAGTACTTC.

The J gene is TRBJ2-2, the V gene TRBV30; weak D call: TRBD2 (5 bases). V was cut by 8 bases and J by 5 bases, with 18 bases left in between. The CDR3 extends over 14 amino acids. Germline CDR1 and CDR2: GTSNPN and SVGIG (reference sequence). The CDR3 bases are TGTGCCCGGAAGGTGGCGGGTAGAACCGGGGAGCTGTTTTTT. The encoded protein is CARKVAGRTGELFF.

This clone was picked up a small number of times. The chain carries TRBV4-1 and TRBJ2-7; TRBD1 aligns across 9 bases. Germline-derived CDR1 and CDR2 are MGHRA and YSYEKL. The CDR3 covers 14 residues. Losses at the gene ends were 6 bases for V and 3 bases for J; bases not matched to a gene: 6. CDR3 sequence: CASSRTGENYEQYF. In DNA, the CDR3 is TGCGCCAGCAGTCGGACAGGGGAGAACTACGAGCAGTACTTC.

V and J are TRBV9 and TRBJ2-1; tentatively, D is TRBD1 or TRBD2 (6 bases each). Germline lookup yields CDR1 SGDLS and CDR2 YYNGEE. Trimming stripped 0 bases from V and 7 bases from J, with 14 bases between. The CDR3 covers 15 residues. CDR3 DNA: TGTGCCAGCAGCGTAGCCGGGGGCGAGGGGAATGAGCAGTTCTTC. Translation: CASSVAGGEGNEQFF.

The V and J genes are TRBV25-1 and TRBJ1-6; D gene unclear. V shed 3 bases and J shed 7 bases, with 10 bases lying between them. This CDR3 has 14 residues. Germline loops: CDR1 MGHDK, CDR2 SYGVNS. The CDR3 is CASSEGSLNSPLHF. As DNA, the CDR3 is TGTGCCAGCAGTGAGGGCAGTCTCAATTCACCCCTCCACTTT.

The chain couples TRBV19 to TRBJ1-1, with no clear D. Germline values: CDR1 LNHDA, CDR2 SQIVND (reference sequence). Trimming removed 7 bases at V and 1 base at J, with 10 bases between. The CDR3 covers 13 residues. The CDR3 sequence: CASKVTGNTEAFF. The DNA for the CDR3 is TGTGCCAGTAAGGTTACGGGGAACACTGAAGCTTTCTTT.

The J gene is TRBJ1-5, the V gene TRBV2; 7 bases agree with TRBD1. The junction had 6 bases not matched to a gene; V was cut back by 3 bases and J by 4 bases. This CDR3 region has 15 residues. Per germline, CDR1 SNHLY and CDR2 FYNNEI. CDR3 DNA sequence: TGTGCCAGCAGTGATTTGGGACAGAAAAATCAGCCCCAGCATTTT. Its translation: CASSDLGQKNQPQHF.

This clone was seen more than once but under ten times. V and J are TRBV6-4 and TRBJ2-3, with D unclear. CDR1 and CDR2 (germline): MRHNA, SNTAGT. This CDR3 region has 13 residues. V was shortened by 4 bases and J by 2 bases, with 7 bases between the two germline ends. CDR3 sequence (DNA): TGTGCCAGCAGTGCCTCAACCACAGATACGCAGTATTTT. It is translated as CASSASTTDTQYF.

This clone came up a few times. The V call is TRBV2, the J call TRBJ2-7; TRBD1 agrees at 8 bases. Germline assignment: CDR1 SNHLY and CDR2 FYNNEI. Trimming took 7 bases from V and 3 from J; bases not matched to a gene: 8. The CDR3 contains 14 residues. As DNA, the CDR3 is TGTGCCAGCACCTCGGACAGGGTACACTACGAGCAGTACTTC. As protein: CASTSDRVHYEQYF.

The rearrangement joins TRBV4-3 to TRBJ2-7; 10 bases are a match to TRBD1. Losses at the gene ends were 1 base for V and 5 bases for J; bases not matched to a gene: 2. The CDR3 is 14 amino acids. From germline, CDR1 is LGHNA and CDR2 YSLEER. CDR3 coding DNA: TGCGCCAGCAGCCAAGGACAGGGGGCCGACGAGCAGTACTTC. Its translation is CASSQGQGADEQYF.

The V call is TRBV29-1, the J call TRBJ2-1; D remains unclear. The germline CDR1 and CDR2 sequences are SQVTM and ANQGSEA. The CDR3 loop spans 14 amino acids. Trimming left V 3 bases short and J 7 bases short, with 16 bases between. This chain's CDR3 is CSVDLATTPNEQFF. In DNA form, the CDR3 reads TGCAGCGTTGACCTGGCCACGACCCCGAATGAGCAGTTCTTC.

J is TRBJ1-5 and V is TRBV27; D is perhaps TRBD1 (5 bases). This CDR3 spans 13 amino acids. CDR1 and CDR2 (germline): MNHEY, SMNVEV (reference sequence). V dropped 1 base and J dropped 4 bases, with 5 bases sitting between them. The CDR3 here is CASSLWGNQPQHF. CDR3 DNA sequence: TGTGCCAGCAGTTTATGGGGGAATCAGCCCCAGCATTTT.

The chain joins TRBV4-3 to TRBJ2-3, with 8 bases identical to TRBD2. The junction had 5 bases not matched to a gene; V was cut back by 5 bases and J by 1 base. The length of the CDR3 is 15 residues. Germline V gene data show CDR1 as LGHNA and CDR2 as YSLEER. This chain's CDR3 is CASSAERGRTDTQYF. The CDR3 region has the DNA TGCGCCAGCAGCGCGGAGCGGGGGCGCACAGATACGCAGTATTTT.

There are a few counts of this clone. The CDR3, as DNA: TGCGCCAGCAGCCAAGATTCGCTAGCGGGGGCGAAGGGCACAGATACGCAGTATTTT. It codes for CASSQDSLAGAKGTDTQYF. The V and J genes are TRBV4-3 and TRBJ2-3; 10 nucleotides agree with TRBD2. The CDR3 loop spans 19 amino acids. V lost 0 bases and J lost 1; bases outside the gene matches: 10. The germline CDR1 and CDR2 sequences are LGHNA and YSLEER.

This chain joins TRBV4-1 and TRBJ2-7; 9 nucleotides line up with TRBD1. J lost 3 bases, V lost 1 base, and 4 bases had no gene match. Per the germline V gene, CDR1 is MGHRA and CDR2 is YSYEKL. This CDR3 contains 15 residues. The CDR3 region has the DNA TGCGCCAGCAGCCAAGTGGAGACAGGGGGCTACGAGCAGTACTTC. As protein: CASSQVETGGYEQYF.

This clone has just a few counts. The V call is TRBV29-1, the J call TRBJ1-1; a weak D match, TRBD1 (5 bases). In germline, CDR1 is SQVTM, CDR2 ANQGSEA. The CDR3 extends over 11 amino acids. V lost 7 bases and J 5 bases, leaving 11 bases between the germline ends. CDR3 sequence reads: CSGGGETEAFF. In nucleotides, the CDR3 is TGCAGCGGCGGGGGAGAAACTGAAGCTTTCTTT.

The V call is TRBV27, the J call TRBJ1-2; 7 positions agree with TRBD1. The CDR3 covers 14 residues. Germline V gene sequence: CDR1 MNHEY, CDR2 SMNVEV (reference sequence). The V and J ends lost 2 bases and 4 bases, in that order; junction bases with no gene match: 4. The CDR3 spells CASSLGAGGYGYTF. DNA of the CDR3: TGTGCCAGCAGTTTAGGGGCAGGGGGCTATGGCTACACCTTC.

This chain links TRBV5-6 with TRBJ1-2; 8 nucleotides agree with TRBD1. V was clipped by 0 bases and J by 7 bases; unmatched bases: 2. The CDR3 contains 13 residues. Looked up from germline, CDR1 is SGHDT and CDR2 is YYEEEE. The CDR3 region is CASSLGTGSGYTF. In DNA form, the CDR3 reads TGTGCCAGCAGCTTGGGGACAGGGTCTGGCTACACCTTC.

This chain connects TRBV28 to TRBJ1-2; TRBD1 aligns across 10 bases. Germline assignment: CDR1 MDHEN and CDR2 SYDVKM. The CDR3 consists of 15 residues. Losses at the gene ends were 4 bases for V and 6 bases for J; bases not matched to a gene: 8. Here the CDR3 DNA reads TGTGCCAGCAGTTCCTCTCCTGGGACAGGGGATGGCTACACCTTC. It codes for CASSSSPGTGDGYTF.

The chain couples TRBV13 to TRBJ1-6; D call uncertain. This CDR3 region has 15 residues. Looked up from germline, CDR1 is PRHDT and CDR2 is FYEKMQ (reference sequence). The V gene lost 0 bases and the J gene lost 7 bases, with 10 bases spanning the gap. The CDR3 spells CASSLGRRSNSPLHF. The CDR3 DNA sequence: TGTGCCAGCAGCTTAGGCCGACGGTCGAATTCACCCCTCCACTTT.

The J gene is TRBJ2-3, the V gene TRBV27; 9 positions match TRBD2. After removal of 5 bases from V and 7 bases from J, the junction contained 7 bases not matched to a gene. The CDR3 is 14 amino acids. Germline CDR1 and CDR2: MNHEY and SMNVEV (reference sequence). The CDR3 spells CASSLSGGHHTQYF. The CDR3 region has the DNA TGTGCCAGCAGTCTTAGCGGGGGACATCATACGCAGTATTTT.

This chain links TRBV7-2 with TRBJ2-5; D is ambiguous. CDR3 length: 15 residues. V was trimmed by 1 base and J by 0 bases, leaving 9 bases between them. CDR1 and CDR2 (germline): SGHTA, FQGNSA. CDR3 region: CASSLVPRNQETQYF. The CDR3 coding sequence is TGTGCCAGCAGCTTAGTCCCGCGAAACCAAGAGACCCAGTACTTC.

The rearrangement joins TRBV4-3 to TRBJ1-2, with 9 positions matching TRBD1. From germline, CDR1 is LGHNA and CDR2 YSLEER. The CDR3 extends over 14 amino acids. V lost 6 bases to trimming and J lost 3 bases; unmatched junction nucleotides: 5. CDR3 DNA sequence: TGCGCCAGCAGTGCGGGACAGGGCGACTATGGCTACACCTTC. Its protein is CASSAGQGDYGYTF.